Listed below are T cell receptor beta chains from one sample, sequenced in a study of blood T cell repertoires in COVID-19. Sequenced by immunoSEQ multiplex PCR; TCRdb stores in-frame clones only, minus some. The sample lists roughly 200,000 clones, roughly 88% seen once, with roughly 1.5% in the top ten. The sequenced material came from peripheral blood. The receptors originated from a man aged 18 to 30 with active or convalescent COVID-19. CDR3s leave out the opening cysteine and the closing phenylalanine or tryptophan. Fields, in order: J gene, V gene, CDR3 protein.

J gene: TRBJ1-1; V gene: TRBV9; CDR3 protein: ASSVGQDNTEAF
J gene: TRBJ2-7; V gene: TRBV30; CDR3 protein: AWTRDRGYEQY
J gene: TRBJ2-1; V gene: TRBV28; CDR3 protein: ASRDSGRGPEQF
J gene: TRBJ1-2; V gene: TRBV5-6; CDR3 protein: ASSFMDSNYGYT
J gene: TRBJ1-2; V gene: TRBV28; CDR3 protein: ASRIDRLYGYT
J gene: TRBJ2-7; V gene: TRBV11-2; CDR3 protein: ASSRGGIGEQY
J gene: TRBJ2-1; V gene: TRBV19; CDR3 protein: ATQNTGRTEQF
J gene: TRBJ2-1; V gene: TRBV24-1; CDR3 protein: ATSDPHRGREGGQF
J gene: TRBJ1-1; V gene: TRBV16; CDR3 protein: ASSQLGLGGLDTEAF
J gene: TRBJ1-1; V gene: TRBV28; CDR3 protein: ASSMYAGTVFAF
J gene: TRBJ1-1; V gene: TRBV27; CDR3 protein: ASSLYRAGGTEAF
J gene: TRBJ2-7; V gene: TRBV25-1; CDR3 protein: ASSAPGAGAVYEQY
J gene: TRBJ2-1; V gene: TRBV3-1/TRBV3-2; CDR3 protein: ASSLRDRPYNEQF
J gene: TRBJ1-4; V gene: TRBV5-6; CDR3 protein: ASSGWDRLLIATNEKLF
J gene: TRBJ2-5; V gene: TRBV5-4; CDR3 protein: ASSFSGSGETQY
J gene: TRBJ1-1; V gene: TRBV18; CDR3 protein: ASSWADDTEAF
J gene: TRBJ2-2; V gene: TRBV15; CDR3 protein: ATSRDRAGELF
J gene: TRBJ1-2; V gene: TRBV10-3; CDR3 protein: AISDRGRDSGYT
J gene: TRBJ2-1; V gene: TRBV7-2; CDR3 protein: ASSTTGTSTYNEQF
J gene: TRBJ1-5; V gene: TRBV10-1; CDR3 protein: ASRRSLGCGIGNQPQH
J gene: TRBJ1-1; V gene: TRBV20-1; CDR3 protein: SASLWTEDF